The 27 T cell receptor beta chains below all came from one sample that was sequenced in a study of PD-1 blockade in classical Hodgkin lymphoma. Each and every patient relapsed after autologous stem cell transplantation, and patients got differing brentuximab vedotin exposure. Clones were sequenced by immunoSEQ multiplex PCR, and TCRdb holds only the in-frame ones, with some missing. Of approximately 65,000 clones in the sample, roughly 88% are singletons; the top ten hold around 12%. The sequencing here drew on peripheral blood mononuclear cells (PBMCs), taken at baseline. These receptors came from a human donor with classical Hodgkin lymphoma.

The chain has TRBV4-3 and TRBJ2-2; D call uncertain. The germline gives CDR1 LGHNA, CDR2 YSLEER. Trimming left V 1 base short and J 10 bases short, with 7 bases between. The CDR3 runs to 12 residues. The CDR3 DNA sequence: TGCGCCAGCAGCCAAGGTAGAGAGGAGCTGTTTTTT. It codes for CASSQGREELFF.

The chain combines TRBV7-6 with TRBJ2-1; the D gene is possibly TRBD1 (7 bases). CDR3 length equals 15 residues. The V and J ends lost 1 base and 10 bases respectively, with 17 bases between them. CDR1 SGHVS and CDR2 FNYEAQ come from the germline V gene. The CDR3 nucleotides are TGTGCCAGCAGCTTAGGTCGGGGGCCGACAGGGGAGCAGTTCTTC. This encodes CASSLGRGPTGEQFF.

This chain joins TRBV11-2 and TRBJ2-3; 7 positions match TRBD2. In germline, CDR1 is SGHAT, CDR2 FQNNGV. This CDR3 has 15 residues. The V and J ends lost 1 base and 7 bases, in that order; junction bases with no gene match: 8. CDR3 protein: CASSLGHTSAHTQYF. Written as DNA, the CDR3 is TGTGCCAGCAGCTTAGGTCACACTAGCGCTCATACGCAGTATTTT.

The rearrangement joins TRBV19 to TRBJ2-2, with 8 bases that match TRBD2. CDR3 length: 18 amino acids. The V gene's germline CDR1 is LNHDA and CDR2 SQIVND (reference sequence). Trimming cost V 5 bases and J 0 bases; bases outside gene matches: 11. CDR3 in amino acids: CASSFVAGSTANTGELFF. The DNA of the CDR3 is TGTGCCAGTAGTTTTGTAGCGGGATCGACCGCGAACACCGGGGAGCTGTTTTTT.

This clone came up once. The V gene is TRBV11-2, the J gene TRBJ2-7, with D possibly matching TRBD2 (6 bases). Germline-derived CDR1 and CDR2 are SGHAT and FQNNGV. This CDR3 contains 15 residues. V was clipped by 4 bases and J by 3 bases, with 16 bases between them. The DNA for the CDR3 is TGTGCCAGCAGCTCCCACGGGGGTCCTAGCTACGAGCAGTACTTC. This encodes CASSSHGGPSYEQYF.

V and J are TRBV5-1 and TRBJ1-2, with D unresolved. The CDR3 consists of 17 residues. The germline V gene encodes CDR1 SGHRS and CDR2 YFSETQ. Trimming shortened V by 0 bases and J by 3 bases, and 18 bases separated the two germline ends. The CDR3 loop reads CASSLVFRPPMDYGYTF. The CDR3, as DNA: TGCGCCAGCAGCTTGGTTTTCAGGCCCCCAATGGACTATGGCTACACCTTC.

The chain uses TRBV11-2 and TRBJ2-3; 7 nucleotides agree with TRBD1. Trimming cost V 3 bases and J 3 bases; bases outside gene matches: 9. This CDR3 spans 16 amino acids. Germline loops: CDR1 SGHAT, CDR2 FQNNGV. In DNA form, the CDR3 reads TGTGCCAGCAGCTTTCAGGGACAGCTCAAGACAGATACGCAGTATTTT. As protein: CASSFQGQLKTDTQYF. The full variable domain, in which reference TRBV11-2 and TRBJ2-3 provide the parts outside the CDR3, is EAGVAQSPRYKIIEKRQSVAFWCNPISGHATLYWYQQILGQGPKLLIQFQNNGVVDDSQLPKDRFSAERLKGVDSTLKIQPAKLEDSAVYLCASSFQGQLKTDTQYFGPGTRLTVL.

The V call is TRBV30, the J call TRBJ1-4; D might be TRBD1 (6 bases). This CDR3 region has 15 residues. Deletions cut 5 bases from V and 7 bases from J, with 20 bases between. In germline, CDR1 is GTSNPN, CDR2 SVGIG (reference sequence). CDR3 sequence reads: CAWAPRGATREKLFF. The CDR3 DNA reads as TGTGCCTGGGCCCCCCGGGGGGCGACTCGTGAAAAACTGTTTTTT.

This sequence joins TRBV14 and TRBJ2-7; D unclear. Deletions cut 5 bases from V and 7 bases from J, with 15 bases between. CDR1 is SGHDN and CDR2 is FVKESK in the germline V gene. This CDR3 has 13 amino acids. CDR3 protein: CASSKVRISEQYF. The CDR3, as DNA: TGTGCCAGCAGCAAAGTAAGGATAAGTGAGCAGTACTTC.

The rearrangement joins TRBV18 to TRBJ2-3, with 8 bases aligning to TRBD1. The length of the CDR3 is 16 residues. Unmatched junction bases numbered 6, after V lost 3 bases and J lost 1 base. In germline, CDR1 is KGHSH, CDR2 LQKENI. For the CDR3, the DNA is TGTGCCAGCTCACCTTGGAGGGGACAGGGCACAGATACGCAGTATTTT. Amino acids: CASSPWRGQGTDTQYF. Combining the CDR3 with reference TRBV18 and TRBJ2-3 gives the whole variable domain NAGVMQNPRHLVRRRGQEARLRCSPMKGHSHVYWYRQLPEEGLKFMVYLQKENIIDESGMPKERFSAEFPKEGPSILRIQQVVRGDSAAYFCASSPWRGQGTDTQYFGPGTRLTVL.

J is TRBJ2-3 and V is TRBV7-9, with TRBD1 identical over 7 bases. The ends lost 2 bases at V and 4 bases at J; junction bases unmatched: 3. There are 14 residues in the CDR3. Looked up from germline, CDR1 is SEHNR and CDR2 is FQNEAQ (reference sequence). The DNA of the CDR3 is TGTGCCAGCAGCTTAAACAGGGGAGCAGATACGCAGTATTTT. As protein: CASSLNRGADTQYF.

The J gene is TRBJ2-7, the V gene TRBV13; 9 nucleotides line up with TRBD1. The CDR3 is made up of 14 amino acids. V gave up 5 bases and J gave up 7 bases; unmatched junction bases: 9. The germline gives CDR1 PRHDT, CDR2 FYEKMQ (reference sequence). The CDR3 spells CASSAGQGFREQYF. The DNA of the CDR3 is TGTGCCAGCAGCGCGGGACAGGGCTTCAGGGAGCAGTACTTC.

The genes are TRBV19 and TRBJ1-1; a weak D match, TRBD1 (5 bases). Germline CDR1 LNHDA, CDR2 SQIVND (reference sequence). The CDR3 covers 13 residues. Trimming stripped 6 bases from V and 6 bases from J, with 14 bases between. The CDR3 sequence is CASSHGTAAEAFF. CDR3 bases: TGTGCCAGTAGCCACGGGACGGCGGCTGAAGCTTTCTTT. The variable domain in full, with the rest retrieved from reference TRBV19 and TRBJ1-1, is DGGITQSPKYLFRKEGQNVTLSCEQNLNHDAMYWYRQDPGQGLRLIYYSQIVNDFQKGDIAEGYSVSREKKESFPLTVTSAQKNPTAFYLCASSHGTAAEAFFGQGTRLTVV.

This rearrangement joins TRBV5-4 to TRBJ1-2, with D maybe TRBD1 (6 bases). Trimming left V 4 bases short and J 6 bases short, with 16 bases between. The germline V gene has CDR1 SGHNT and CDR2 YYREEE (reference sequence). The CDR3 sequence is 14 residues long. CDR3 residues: CASSVPGHTDGYTF. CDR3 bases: TGTGCCAGCAGCGTCCCGGGACATACGGATGGCTACACCTTC.

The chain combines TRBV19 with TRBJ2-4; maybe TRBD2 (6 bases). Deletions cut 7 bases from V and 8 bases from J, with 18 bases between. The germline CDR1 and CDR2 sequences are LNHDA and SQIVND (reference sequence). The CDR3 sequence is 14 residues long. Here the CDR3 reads CASTHGRGLDIQYF. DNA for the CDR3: TGTGCCAGTACCCACGGCCGGGGGTTAGACATTCAGTACTTC.

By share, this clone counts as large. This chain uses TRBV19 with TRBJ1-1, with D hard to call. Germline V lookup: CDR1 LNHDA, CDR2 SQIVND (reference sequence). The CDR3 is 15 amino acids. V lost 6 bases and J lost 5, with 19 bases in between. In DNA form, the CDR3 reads TGTGCCAGTAGACCAATCTTGGGTGGTGGGACTGAAGCTTTCTTT. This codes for CASRPILGGGTEAFF.

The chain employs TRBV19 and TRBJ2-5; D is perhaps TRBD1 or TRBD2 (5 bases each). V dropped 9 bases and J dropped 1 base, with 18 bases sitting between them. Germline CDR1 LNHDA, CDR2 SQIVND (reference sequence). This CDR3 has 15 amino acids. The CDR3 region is CASAPSRDLQETQYF. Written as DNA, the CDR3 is TGTGCCAGCGCTCCCTCCAGGGACCTCCAAGAGACCCAGTACTTC.

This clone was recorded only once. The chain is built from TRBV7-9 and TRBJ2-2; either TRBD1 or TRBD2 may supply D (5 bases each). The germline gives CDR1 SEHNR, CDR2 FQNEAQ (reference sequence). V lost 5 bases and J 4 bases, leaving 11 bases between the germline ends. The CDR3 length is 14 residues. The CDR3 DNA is TGTGCCAGCAGCATCGGGACCACCACCGGGGAGCTGTTTTTT. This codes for CASSIGTTTGELFF. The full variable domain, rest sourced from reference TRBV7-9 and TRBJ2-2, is DTGVSQNPRHKITKRGQNVTFRCDPISEHNRLYWYRQTLGQGPEFLTYFQNEAQLEKSRLLSDRFSAERPKGSFSTLEIQRTEQGDSAMYLCASSIGTTTGELFFGEGSRLTVL.

The CDR3 is CAWNFAGQPYNEQFF. The DNA for the CDR3 is TGTGCCTGGAATTTCGCGGGACAGCCCTACAATGAGCAGTTCTTC. The chain carries TRBV30 and TRBJ2-1, with D maybe TRBD1 (7 bases). Trimming took 4 bases from V and 2 from J, leaving 15 bases between them. The CDR3 is made up of 15 amino acids. CDR1 GTSNPN and CDR2 SVGIG come from the germline V gene (reference sequence).

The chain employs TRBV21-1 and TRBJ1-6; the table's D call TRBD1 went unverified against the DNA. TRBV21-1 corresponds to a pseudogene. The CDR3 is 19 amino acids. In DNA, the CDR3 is TGTGCCAGCAGCAAACCGAGGGCGCCGACAGGGGGCCTAGGAGAACCCCTCCACTTT. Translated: CASSKPRAPTGGLGEPLHF.

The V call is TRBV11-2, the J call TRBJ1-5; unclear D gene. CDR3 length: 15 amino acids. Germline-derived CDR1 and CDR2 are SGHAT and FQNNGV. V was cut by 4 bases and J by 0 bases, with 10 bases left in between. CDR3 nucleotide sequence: TGTGCCAGCAGCTATGAACACCATAGCAATCAGCCCCAGCATTTT. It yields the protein CASSYEHHSNQPQHF. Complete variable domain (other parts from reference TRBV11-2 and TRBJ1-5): EAGVAQSPRYKIIEKRQSVAFWCNPISGHATLYWYQQILGQGPKLLIQFQNNGVVDDSQLPKDRFSAERLKGVDSTLKIQPAKLEDSAVYLCASSYEHHSNQPQHFGDGTRLSIL.

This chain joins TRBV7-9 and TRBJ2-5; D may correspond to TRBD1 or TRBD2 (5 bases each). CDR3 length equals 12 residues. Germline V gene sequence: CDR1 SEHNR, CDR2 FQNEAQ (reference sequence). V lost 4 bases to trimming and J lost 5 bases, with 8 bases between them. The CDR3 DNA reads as TGTGCCAGCAGCTCCGAGGGGGAGACCCAGTACTTC. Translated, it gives CASSSEGETQYF. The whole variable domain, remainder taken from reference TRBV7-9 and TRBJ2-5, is DTGVSQNPRHKITKRGQNVTFRCDPISEHNRLYWYRQTLGQGPEFLTYFQNEAQLEKSRLLSDRFSAERPKGSFSTLEIQRTEQGDSAMYLCASSSEGETQYFGPGTRLLVL.

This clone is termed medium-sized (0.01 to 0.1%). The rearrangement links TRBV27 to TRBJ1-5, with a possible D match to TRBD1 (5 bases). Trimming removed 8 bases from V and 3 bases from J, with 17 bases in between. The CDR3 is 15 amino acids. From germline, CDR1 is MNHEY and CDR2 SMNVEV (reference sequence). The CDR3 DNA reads TGTGCCAGCGCGGTCGGGGACGGCTTCAATCAGCCCCAGCATTTT. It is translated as CASAVGDGFNQPQHF.

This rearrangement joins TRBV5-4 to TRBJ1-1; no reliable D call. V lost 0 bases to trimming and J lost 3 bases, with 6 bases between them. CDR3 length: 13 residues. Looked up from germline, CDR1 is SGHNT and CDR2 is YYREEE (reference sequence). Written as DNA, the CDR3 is TGTGCCAGCAGCTTGGCCGGGCACACTGAAGCTTTCTTT. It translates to CASSLAGHTEAFF.

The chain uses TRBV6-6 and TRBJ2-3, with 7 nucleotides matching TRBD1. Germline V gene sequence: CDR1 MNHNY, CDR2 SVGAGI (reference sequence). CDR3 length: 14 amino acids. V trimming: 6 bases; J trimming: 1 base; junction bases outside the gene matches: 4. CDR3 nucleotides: TGTGCCAGCAGCCCCGGGACAGGCACAGATACGCAGTATTTT. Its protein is CASSPGTGTDTQYF.

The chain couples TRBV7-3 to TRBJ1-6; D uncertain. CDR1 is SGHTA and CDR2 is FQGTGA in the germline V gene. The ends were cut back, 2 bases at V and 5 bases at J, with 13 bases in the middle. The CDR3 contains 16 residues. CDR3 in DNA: TGTGCCAGCAGCTTACGTCTGGGCGAGAATAATTCACCCCTCCACTTT. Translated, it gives CASSLRLGENNSPLHF.

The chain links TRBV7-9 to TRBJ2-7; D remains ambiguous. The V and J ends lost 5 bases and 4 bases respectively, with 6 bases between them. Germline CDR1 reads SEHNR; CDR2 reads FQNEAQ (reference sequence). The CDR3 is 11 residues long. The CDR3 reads CASSPLYEQYF. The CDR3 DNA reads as TGTGCCAGCAGCCCCTTATACGAGCAGTACTTC.